Following are 14 T cell receptor beta chains from one sample sequenced in a study of tumor-infiltrating lymphocytes in oesophageal squamous cell carcinoma. TCRdb processed the PCR reads anew with MiXCR; each CDR3 protein has one entry. The table has approximately 12,000 distinct CDR3 sequences, roughly 51% seen once. Sequenced material: esophageal tumor tissue. The receptors shown here come from a female donor with esophageal squamous cell carcinoma.

This clonotype is large. The genes are TRBV11-2 and TRBJ2-3; the match to TRBD2 covers 8 bases. Trimming at V came to 9 bases and at J to 3 bases, leaving 8 bases not matched to a gene. Germline CDR1 SGHAT, CDR2 FQNNGV. The CDR3 contains 14 residues. CDR3 in amino acids: CASLAGSKTDTQYF. The CDR3 bases are TGTGCCAGTTTAGCGGGAAGTAAAACAGATACGCAGTATTTT.

This clonotype came up a few times. DNA of the CDR3: TGTGCCAGCAGCTTAACCGACAACTACAATGAGCAGTTCTTC. This sequence encodes CASSLTDNYNEQFF. The genes are TRBV7-8 and TRBJ2-1, with D unclear. The CDR3 spans 14 residues. Germline assignment: CDR1 SGHVS and CDR2 FQNEAQ. Trimming took off 2 bases at V and 3 bases at J, with 8 bases between the two ends.

The chain is built from TRBV7-4 and TRBJ2-7; a weak D match, TRBD1 (6 bases). Trimming left V 8 bases short and J 2 bases short, with 13 bases between. The germline gives CDR1 SGHVT, CDR2 SQSDAQ. This CDR3 is 13 amino acids long. The CDR3 spells CASEDRTAYEQYF. CDR3 bases: TGTGCCAGCGAGGACAGAACAGCCTACGAGCAGTACTTC. Complete variable domain (other parts from reference TRBV7-4 and TRBJ2-7): GAGVSQSPRYKVAKRGRDVALRCDSISGHVTLYWYRQTLGQGSEVLTYSQSDAQRDKSGRPSGRFSAERPERSVSTLKIQRTEQGDSAVYLCASEDRTAYEQYFGPGTRLTVT.

Turning to this clonotype: This could be a read error, since a much larger clone is one nucleotide away. The V and J genes are TRBV2 and TRBJ2-3; D may match TRBD1 or TRBD2 (5 bases each). The CDR3 is 13 amino acids. Germline CDR1 and CDR2: SNHLY and FYNNEI. V lost 6 bases and J lost 14, with 21 bases in between. CDR3 sequence reads: CASRLTVTGELYF. Here the CDR3 DNA reads TGTGCCAGCAGATTGACAGTCACCGGGGAGCTGTATTTT.

The rearrangement links TRBV5-6 to TRBJ2-2; 14 positions match TRBD2. Germline V gene lookup returns CDR1 SGHDT and CDR2 YYEEEE. Germline trimming cut 3 bases from V and 0 bases from J; bases unmatched to any gene: 7. The CDR3 is made up of 19 amino acids. The CDR3 bases are TGTGCCAGCAGCTCTACGGGACTAGCGGGAGAGCCGAACACCGGGGAGCTGTTTTTT. Amino acid sequence: CASSSTGLAGEPNTGELFF.

The chain has TRBV7-2 and TRBJ2-3, with D hard to call. There are 14 residues in the CDR3. V shed 5 bases and J shed 0 bases, with 9 bases lying between them. Germline CDR1 is SGHTA and CDR2 is FQGNSA. CDR3 nucleotide sequence: TGTGCCAGCAGCACCACTACTAGCACAGATACGCAGTATTTT. This translates into CASSTTTSTDTQYF. Looking up the rest from reference TRBV7-2 and TRBJ2-3 gives the full variable domain: GAGVSQSPSNKVTEKGKDVELRCDPISGHTALYWYRQSLGQGLEFLIYFQGNSAPDKSGLPSDRFSAERTGGSVSTLTIQRTQQEDSAVYLCASSTTTSTDTQYFGPGTRLTVL.

This rearrangement joins TRBV6-6 to TRBJ2-7; 10 positions agree with TRBD2. In germline, CDR1 is MNHNY, CDR2 SVGAGI (reference sequence). Trimming took 9 bases from V and 9 from J; bases not matched to a gene: 20. CDR3 length: 16 amino acids. Written as DNA, the CDR3 is TGTGCCAGTCTGGCTAGAGCGGGAGGGCTCCCAGATACGCAGTACTTC. It yields the protein CASLARAGGLPDTQYF.

The chain carries TRBV6-1 and TRBJ2-5; 9 bases align to TRBD1. V gave up 7 bases and J gave up 14 bases; unmatched junction bases: 8. The CDR3 consists of 11 residues. Germline loops: CDR1 MNHNS, CDR2 SASEGT. CDR3 loop: CASKIRDRAYF. The CDR3 DNA reads TGTGCCAGCAAAATCCGGGACAGGGCATACTTC.

This clonotype occurred once. This chain connects TRBV7-2 to TRBJ2-5, with D perhaps TRBD2 (5 bases). The DNA end favors TRBJ2-7, so the J call may be wrong. This CDR3 comprises 14 residues. Germline values: CDR1 SGHTA, CDR2 FQGNSA. The DNA for the CDR3 is TGTGCCAGCAGCTCCGGACTTTCTGGGGACGAGCAGTACTTC. It translates to CASSSGLSGDEQYF.

The chain joins TRBV12-5 to TRBJ2-1; D not certain. The J call may be mistaken, given a closer DNA end match to TRBJ1-2. Germline loops: CDR1 LGHNT, CDR2 FRNRAP. CDR3 size: 14 residues. The CDR3 spells CASGLAPEDYGYTF. The CDR3 region has the DNA TGTGCTAGTGGTTTGGCTCCGGAAGACTATGGCTACACCTTC.

This clonotype was detected many times. J is TRBJ1-1 and V is TRBV28; no definite D call. The germline V and J ends were trimmed by 1 base and 0 bases, with 9 bases remaining between them. The germline V gene encodes CDR1 MDHEN and CDR2 SYDVKM. CDR3 length: 15 residues. CDR3 sequence: CASSLSGNMNTEAFF. The DNA of the CDR3 is TGTGCCAGCAGTTTATCCGGGAACATGAACACTGAAGCTTTCTTT.

The CDR3 loop reads CASSLAKQSPTDTQYF. CDR3 DNA sequence: TGTGCCAGCAGCTTAGCTAAGCAGTCCCCCACAGATACGCAGTATTTT. The chain recombines TRBV7-8 with TRBJ2-3; D gene uncertain. The CDR3 totals 16 residues. The ends were cut back, 0 bases at V and 2 bases at J, with 12 bases in the middle. The V gene's germline CDR1 is SGHVS and CDR2 FQNEAQ.

This rearrangement joins TRBV7-2 to TRBJ2-5; D is ambiguous. This CDR3 comprises 11 residues. V lost 4 bases and J lost 0, with 0 bases in between. Germline CDR1 and CDR2: SGHTA and FQGNSA. The CDR3 DNA sequence: TGTGCCAGCAGCTACCAAGAGACCCAGTACTTC. The encoded protein is CASSYQETQYF. Using reference TRBV7-2 and TRBJ2-5 for the parts outside the CDR3, the full variable domain is GAGVSQSPSNKVTEKGKDVELRCDPISGHTALYWYRQSLGQGLEFLIYFQGNSAPDKSGLPSDRFSAERTGGSVSTLTIQRTQQEDSAVYLCASSYQETQYFGPGTRLLVL.

This clonotype was recorded at least ten times. The rearrangement uses TRBV5-4 and TRBJ1-1, with D unresolved. CDR1 and CDR2 (germline): SGHNT, YYREEE (reference sequence). The CDR3 extends over 14 amino acids. Deletions cut 2 bases from V and 5 bases from J, with 13 bases between. The CDR3 sequence: CASSLGRRRTEAFF. The CDR3 bases are TGTGCCAGCAGCTTAGGTAGAAGGAGGACTGAAGCTTTCTTT.